The 16 T cell receptor beta chains given below trace back to one sample, sequenced in a study of blood T cells in healthy people across ages. A second PCR of 7 to 11 cycles used a sample-barcoded 5' primer and a J-beta primer mix. From the 5' RACE reads, TCRdb called clonotypes with MiXCR, one entry per CDR3 protein. The sample lists 1.5 million to 2 million distinct CDR3 sequences; roughly 27% were seen once. The specimen was blood. Receptors originate from a woman under 40 in good health.

This rearrangement joins TRBV6-2 or TRBV6-3 to TRBJ2-1; 9 bases agree with TRBD2. The germline CDR1 and CDR2 sequences are MNHEY and SVGEGT. CDR3 length: 16 amino acids. Trimming cost V 6 bases and J 5 bases; bases outside gene matches: 11. The CDR3 DNA sequence: TGTGCCAGCAGGACTCAAGCGGGAGGTAACAACAATGAGCAGTTCTTC. Protein product: CASRTQAGGNNNEQFF.

In its sample, this clonotype was seen once. The chain carries TRBV11-2 and TRBJ1-6; the match to TRBD1 covers 8 bases. V was clipped by 5 bases and J by 7 bases; unmatched bases: 7. The germline CDR1 and CDR2 sequences are SGHAT and FQNNGV. The CDR3 runs to 15 residues. CDR3 coding DNA: TGTGCCAGCAGCATCCAGACAGGGGCGAATTCACCCCTCCACTTT. This codes for CASSIQTGANSPLHF. The variable domain in full, completed from reference TRBV11-2 and TRBJ1-6, reads EAGVAQSPRYKIIEKRQSVAFWCNPISGHATLYWYQQILGQGPKLLIQFQNNGVVDDSQLPKDRFSAERLKGVDSTLKIQPAKLEDSAVYLCASSIQTGANSPLHFGNGTRLTVT.

The CDR3 bases are TGTGCCAGTAGTATAGAAGGTAGACAGCCCCAGCATTTT. Its protein is CASSIEGRQPQHF. The chain links TRBV19 to TRBJ1-5; D ambiguous. Trimming took 0 bases from V and 7 from J, leaving 7 bases between them. Germline V gene lookup returns CDR1 LNHDA and CDR2 SQIVND (reference sequence). CDR3 length: 13 amino acids.

The rearrangement uses TRBV5-1 and TRBJ2-7; 9 nucleotides line up with TRBD1. The CDR3 runs 15 residues. The V gene end was trimmed by 7 bases and the J gene end by 2 bases; junction bases not matched to a gene: 10. Germline values: CDR1 SGHRS, CDR2 YFSETQ. The CDR3: CASRPGTGPTYEQYF. CDR3 coding DNA: TGCGCCAGCCGCCCCGGGACAGGGCCCACCTACGAGCAGTACTTC.

As concerns this clonotype: Germline is not matched at one junction end, which may reflect a read error. The V call is TRBV10-2, the J call TRBJ1-2, with D unclear. The CDR3 extends over 13 amino acids. Germline assignment: CDR1 WSHSY and CDR2 SAAADI. The DNA for the CDR3 is TGCGCCAGCAGTGAAATCCGACGGAATGGCTGCACCTTC. Translation: CASSEIRRNGCTF.

This clonotype was observed a few times. The rearrangement uses TRBV5-1 and TRBJ2-1; unclear D gene. Germline V gives CDR1 SGHRS, CDR2 YFSETQ. The CDR3 is 15 residues long. V was trimmed by 0 bases and J by 2 bases, leaving 9 bases between them. CDR3: CASSLVNTAYNEQFF. The DNA of the CDR3 is TGCGCCAGCAGCTTGGTCAATACAGCCTACAATGAGCAGTTCTTC.

About this clonotype: At one of its ends the junction is not consistent with the germline gene, which may arise from a read error. The chain is built from TRBV10-3 and TRBJ2-3, with D perhaps TRBD1 or TRBD2 (5 bases each). CDR3 size: 15 residues. Germline V lookup: CDR1 ENHRY, CDR2 SYGVKD. The CDR3, as DNA: TGTGCCAACAGTGAGGGGAAGGGAGGCACAGATACGCAGTATTTT. It yields the protein CANSEGKGGTDTQYF.

This clonotype was seen only a few times. This chain joins TRBV4-1 and TRBJ1-4; D uncertain. CDR1 is MGHRA, CDR2 YSYEKL, per germline. The CDR3 covers 16 residues. The V end lost 1 base, the J end lost 6 bases, and 15 bases lay between the germline ends. The CDR3 sequence is CASSQGKGAKDEKLFF. The CDR3 DNA reads as TGCGCCAGCAGCCAAGGGAAAGGCGCGAAAGATGAAAAACTGTTTTTT.

This clonotype was detected only a few times. The chain is built from TRBV14 and TRBJ2-3; no firm D call. This CDR3 region has 9 residues. Trimming cost V 7 bases and J 6 bases, with 2 bases left between them. Germline-derived CDR1 and CDR2 are SGHDN and FVKESK. The CDR3 nucleotides read TGTGCCAGCATTGATACGCAGTATTTT. As protein: CASIDTQYF.

This clonotype was observed a few times. The junction and the germline gene differ at one end; a read error may be behind it. The V and J genes are TRBV6-5 and TRBJ1-6; no definite D call. This CDR3 region has 16 residues. Germline values: CDR1 MNHEY, CDR2 SVGAGI. Written as DNA, the CDR3 is TGTTCCAGCAGTTACTCAAGGCCTTCGGCAGGTTCACCCCTCCACTTT. The encoded protein is CSSSYSRPSAGSPLHF.

The sample holds many counts of this clonotype. The chain recombines TRBV6-2 or TRBV6-3 with TRBJ2-7; 7 bases fit TRBD1. J lost 1 base, V lost 5 bases, and 5 bases had no gene match. The germline gives CDR1 MNHEY, CDR2 SVGEGT. CDR3 length: 14 residues. The CDR3 reads CASSTGTDSYEQYF. The CDR3 region has the DNA TGTGCCAGCAGTACCGGGACAGATTCCTACGAGCAGTACTTC.

This clonotype was seen more than once but under ten times. The chain links TRBV6-5 to TRBJ1-1; D call uncertain. Trimming removed 7 bases at V and 0 bases at J, with 15 bases between. Germline CDR1 and CDR2: MNHEY and SVGAGI. This CDR3 has 15 residues. The chain's CDR3 is CASIPYRAMNTEAFF. CDR3 sequence (DNA): TGTGCCAGCATTCCGTATAGGGCCATGAACACTGAAGCTTTCTTT.

This chain connects TRBV9 to TRBJ1-4; 9 nucleotides line up with TRBD1. This CDR3 has 17 amino acids. Trimming at V came to 0 bases and at J to 1 base, leaving 4 bases not matched to a gene. From germline, CDR1 is SGDLS and CDR2 YYNGEE. DNA for the CDR3: TGTGCCAGCAGCGTAGAGGGACAGGGAATAACTAATGAAAAACTGTTTTTT. Translated: CASSVEGQGITNEKLFF.

This clonotype was seen repeatedly, ten times or more. The chain joins TRBV12-3 or TRBV12-4 to TRBJ2-7; 9 positions match TRBD1. The ends lost 6 bases at V and 4 bases at J; junction bases unmatched: 7. The CDR3 has 14 residues. The CDR3 DNA is TGTGCCAGCAGCCGTGGGACAGGGAAATACGAGCAGTACTTC. Amino acids: CASSRGTGKYEQYF.

The J gene is TRBJ2-5, the V gene TRBV5-6; no definite D call. From germline, CDR1 is SGHDT and CDR2 YYEEEE. This CDR3 has 14 residues. V gave up 1 base and J gave up 0 bases, with 7 bases separating them. CDR3 protein: CASSLSQYQETQYF. The DNA of the CDR3 is TGTGCCAGCAGCTTGTCGCAGTACCAAGAGACCCAGTACTTC.

This clonotype has just a few counts. This chain uses TRBV12-3 or TRBV12-4 with TRBJ1-4; D call uncertain. The CDR3 spans 16 residues. The V gene lost 6 bases and the J gene lost 6 bases, with 20 bases spanning the gap. The CDR3 sequence is CASSPAGGKGDEKLFF. The DNA for the CDR3 is TGTGCCAGCAGCCCGGCCGGTGGGAAAGGTGATGAAAAACTGTTTTTT.